The entry below gives a single TCR beta chain sequence along with its context. The CDR3 length is 14 residues. Germline loops: CDR1 MNHEY, CDR2 SVGAGI. V was cut by 8 bases and J by 4 bases, with 17 bases left in between. The sample is drawn from a study of long-term antiretroviral therapy in people with HIV. Study-wide background: Sampling started about a decade before the 2015 immediate-ART recommendation.

Participants who had HIV were, without exception, treated in the United States. Version v3.0 of the immunoSEQ assay was performed at survey level. Per sample, sequencing targeted roughly 40,000-55,000 T-cell genomes. TCRdb's table, derived via immunoSEQ multiplex PCR, lists solely in-frame clones and lacks some. The sample lists some 18,000 clones, about four fifths occurring once. This rearrangement joins TRBV6-5 to TRBJ1-1; D remains unclear. The sequenced sample was unsorted PBMCs, obtained at the start of antiretroviral therapy, before treatment. The receptor's source is a man aged 18 to 30 with HIV. CDR3 DNA sequence: TGTGCCAGCCGTGGTGAGACTTTGGGCACTGAAGCTTTCTTT. Translating gives CASRGETLGTEAFF.